Listed below are T cell receptor beta chains from one sample, sequenced in a study of blood T cell repertoires in COVID-19. Clones were sequenced by immunoSEQ multiplex PCR, and TCRdb holds only the in-frame ones, with some missing. The sample holds 310,000 or so clones, around 90% seen once. The sequenced sample consisted of PBMCs or T cells enriched from blood (not recorded which). The receptors shown here come from a woman aged 18 to 35 with acute COVID-19. The CDR3 runs from the conserved cysteine through the conserved F or W. The order of the fields is clone size, D gene, CDR3 length, V gene, J gene, CDR3 protein, CDR3 DNA. The D gene is left open where the match is weak. Size values are once, few and many counts, or a class for expanded clones, and some rows have none.

size: .
D: .
length: 13
V: TRBV12-3/TRBV12-4
J: TRBJ2-7
CDR3: CASSFKRGNEQYF
DNA: TGTGCCAGCAGTTTCAAAAGAGGGAATGAGCAGTACTTC

size: .
D: TRBD1
length: 13
V: TRBV12-3/TRBV12-4
J: TRBJ2-7
CDR3: CASRGGQGFEQYF
DNA: TGTGCCAGCAGGGGGGGACAGGGGTTCGAGCAGTACTTC

size: .
D: TRBD1
length: 16
V: TRBV27
J: TRBJ2-5
CDR3: CASSPGQGGKQETQYF
DNA: TGTGCCAGCAGTCCCGGACAGGGCGGGAAACAAGAGACCCAGTACTTC

size: .
D: .
length: 12
V: TRBV5-1
J: TRBJ2-7
CDR3: CASIGDNYEQYF
DNA: TGCGCCAGCATAGGGGACAACTACGAGCAGTACTTC

size: .
D: TRBD2
length: 16
V: TRBV28
J: TRBJ2-2
CDR3: CASSLAGGPYTGELFF
DNA: TGTGCCAGCAGTTTAGCGGGAGGGCCCTACACCGGGGAGCTGTTTTTT

size: .
D: TRBD2
length: 19
V: TRBV28
J: TRBJ2-3
CDR3: CASSTPVQRGGLSTDTQYF
DNA: TGTGCCAGCAGTACCCCGGTTCAGCGGGGGGGGCTTAGCACAGATACGCAGTATTTT

size: .
D: TRBD1
length: 15
V: TRBV4-1
J: TRBJ2-7
CDR3: CASMGYGTGSYEQYF
DNA: TGCGCCAGCATGGGTTACGGGACAGGCTCCTACGAGCAGTACTTC

size: .
D: TRBD2
length: 15
V: TRBV18
J: TRBJ2-5
CDR3: CASSPPTAGGETQYF
DNA: TGTGCCAGCTCACCACCGACAGCGGGAGGGGAGACCCAGTACTTC

size: .
D: .
length: 14
V: TRBV4-2
J: TRBJ1-6
CDR3: CASSQDGGNSPLHF
DNA: TGTGCCAGCAGCCAAGACGGAGGTAATTCACCCCTCCACTTT

size: once
D: TRBD2
length: 15
V: TRBV7-2
J: TRBJ2-7
CDR3: CASSLGGRNPDEQYF
DNA: TGTGCCAGCAGCTTAGGCGGGAGGAATCCAGACGAGCAGTACTTC

size: .
D: .
length: 15
V: TRBV9
J: TRBJ1-1
CDR3: CASSVRAGDVPEAFF
DNA: TGTGCCAGCAGCGTCCGGGCCGGGGATGTTCCTGAAGCTTTCTTT

size: .
D: TRBD1
length: 18
V: TRBV19
J: TRBJ1-5
CDR3: CASSIRSWDRGLYQPQHF
DNA: TGTGCCAGTAGTATACGTTCGTGGGACAGGGGGCTATATCAGCCCCAGCATTTT